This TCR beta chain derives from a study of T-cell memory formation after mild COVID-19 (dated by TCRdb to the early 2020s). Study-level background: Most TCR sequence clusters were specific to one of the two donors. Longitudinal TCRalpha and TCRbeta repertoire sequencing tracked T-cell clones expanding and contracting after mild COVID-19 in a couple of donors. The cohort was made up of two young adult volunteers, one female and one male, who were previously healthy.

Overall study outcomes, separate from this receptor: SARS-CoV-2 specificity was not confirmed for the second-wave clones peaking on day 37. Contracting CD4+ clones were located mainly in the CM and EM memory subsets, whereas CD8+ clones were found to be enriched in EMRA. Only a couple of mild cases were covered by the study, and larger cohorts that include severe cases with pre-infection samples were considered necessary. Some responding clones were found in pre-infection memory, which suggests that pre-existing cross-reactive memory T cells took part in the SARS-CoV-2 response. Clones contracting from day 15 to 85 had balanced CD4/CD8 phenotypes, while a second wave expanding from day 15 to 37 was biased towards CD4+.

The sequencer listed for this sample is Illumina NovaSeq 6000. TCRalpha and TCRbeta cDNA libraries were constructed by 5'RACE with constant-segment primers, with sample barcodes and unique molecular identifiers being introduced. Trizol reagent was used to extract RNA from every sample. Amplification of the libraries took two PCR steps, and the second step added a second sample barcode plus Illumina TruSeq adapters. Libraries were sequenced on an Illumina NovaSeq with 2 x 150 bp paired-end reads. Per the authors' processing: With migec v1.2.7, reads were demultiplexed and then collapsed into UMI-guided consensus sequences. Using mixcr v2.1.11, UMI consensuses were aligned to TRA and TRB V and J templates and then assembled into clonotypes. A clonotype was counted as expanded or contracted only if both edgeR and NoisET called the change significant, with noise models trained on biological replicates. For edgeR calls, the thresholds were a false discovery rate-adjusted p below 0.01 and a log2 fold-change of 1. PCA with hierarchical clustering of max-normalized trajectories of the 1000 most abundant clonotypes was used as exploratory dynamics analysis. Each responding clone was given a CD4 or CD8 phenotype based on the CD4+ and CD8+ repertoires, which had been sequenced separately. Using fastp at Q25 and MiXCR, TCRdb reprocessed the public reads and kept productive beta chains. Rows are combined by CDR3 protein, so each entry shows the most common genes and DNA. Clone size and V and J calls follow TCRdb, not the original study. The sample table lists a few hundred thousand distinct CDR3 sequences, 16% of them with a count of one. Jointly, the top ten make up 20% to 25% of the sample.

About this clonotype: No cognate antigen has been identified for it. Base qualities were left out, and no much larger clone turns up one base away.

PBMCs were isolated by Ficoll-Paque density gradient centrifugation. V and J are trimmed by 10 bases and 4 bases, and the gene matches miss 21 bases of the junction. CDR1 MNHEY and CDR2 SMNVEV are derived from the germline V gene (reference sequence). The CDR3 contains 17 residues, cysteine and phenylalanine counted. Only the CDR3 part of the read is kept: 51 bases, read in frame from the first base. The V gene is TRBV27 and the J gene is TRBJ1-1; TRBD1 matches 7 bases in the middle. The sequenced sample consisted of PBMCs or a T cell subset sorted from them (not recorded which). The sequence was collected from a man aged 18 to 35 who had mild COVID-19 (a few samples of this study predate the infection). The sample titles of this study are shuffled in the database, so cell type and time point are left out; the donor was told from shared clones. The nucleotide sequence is TGTGCCACCGAAACGCGGAGGACAGGACCTCCGGGCACTGAAGCTTTCTTT. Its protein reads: CATETRRTGPPGTEAFF.